A single sample gave rise to the 9 T cell receptor beta chains below, sequenced in a study of shared clonotypes between healthy human individuals. Assay: immunoSEQ multiplex PCR; the TCRdb copy retains only in-frame clones and omits some. The data show about a million clones, approximately 80% seen once. The sequencing sample was made of memory CD4+ T cells sorted from blood. Subset of the sample: CD45RA-negative fraction. These receptors were taken from a man in his late teens or twenties in good health.

The chain has TRBV2 and TRBJ1-1, with D possibly TRBD1 on 5 matching bases. The CDR3 runs to 17 residues. The germline V and J ends were trimmed by 5 bases and 0 bases, with 19 bases remaining between them. Germline values: CDR1 SNHLY, CDR2 FYNNEI. The CDR3 loop reads CASSLTGREAMNTEAFF. The DNA for the CDR3 is TGTGCCAGCAGTCTGACGGGCAGGGAAGCCATGAACACTGAAGCTTTCTTT.

This clone appeared many times. The gene calls are TRBV2 and TRBJ1-2, with a weak D call TRBD1 (6 bases). The CDR3 has 13 amino acids. Per the germline V gene, CDR1 is SNHLY and CDR2 is FYNNEI. The ends were cut back, 6 bases at V and 4 bases at J, with 12 bases in the middle. The CDR3 here is CASSGDNRYGYTF. The CDR3 coding sequence is TGTGCCAGCAGCGGGGACAACCGCTATGGCTACACCTTC.

This clone was detected once. The chain carries TRBV30 and TRBJ2-2, with D perhaps TRBD2 (5 bases). V gave up 0 bases and J gave up 1 base, with 15 bases separating them. CDR3 length: 17 residues. The germline gives CDR1 GTSNPN, CDR2 SVGIG (reference sequence). In nucleotides, the CDR3 is TGTGCCTGGAGTGTACGATATTCGGGGAGGAACACCGGGGAGCTGTTTTTT. Protein product: CAWSVRYSGRNTGELFF.

This clone has only one observation. The chain recombines TRBV25-1 with TRBJ2-3, with 8 bases aligning to TRBD2. The CDR3 has 14 amino acids. The junction had 8 bases not matched to a gene; V was cut back by 10 bases and J by 2 bases. Germline V gives CDR1 MGHDK, CDR2 SYGVNS. The CDR3 here is CATAGGRLTDTQYF. The CDR3 DNA is TGTGCCACCGCGGGGGGTCGCCTCACAGATACGCAGTATTTT.

V gene TRBV2 combines with J gene TRBJ2-6, with 8 bases matching TRBD2. Unmatched junction bases numbered 5, after V lost 7 bases and J lost 0 bases. The CDR3 totals 16 residues. Germline V gives CDR1 SNHLY, CDR2 FYNNEI. The CDR3 here is CASTGGPNSGANVLTF. For the CDR3, the DNA is TGTGCCAGCACGGGGGGGCCTAACTCTGGGGCCAACGTCCTGACTTTC.

The CDR3 coding sequence is TGTGCCACCAAAAGGTACGAGACCCAGTACTTC. Its translation is CATKRYETQYF. The V and J genes are TRBV7-2 and TRBJ2-5; D gene ambiguous. The V end was cut by 10 bases, the J end by 5 bases, with 11 bases between. This CDR3 is 11 amino acids long. Germline lookup yields CDR1 SGHTA and CDR2 FQGNSA.

The chain has TRBV7-2 and TRBJ2-6; D ambiguous. The V end was cut by 5 bases, the J end by 2 bases, with 10 bases between. CDR3 size: 15 residues. The germline gives CDR1 SGHTA, CDR2 FQGNSA. CDR3 protein: CASSPAGPGANVLTF. The CDR3 DNA sequence: TGTGCCAGCAGCCCCGCAGGACCTGGGGCCAACGTCCTGACTTTC.

The chain joins TRBV2 to TRBJ1-3; D unclear. Per the germline V gene, CDR1 is SNHLY and CDR2 is FYNNEI. CDR3 length: 16 amino acids. Between the trimmed V and J ends, which lost 1 base and 0 bases, there was a span of 10 bases. CDR3 DNA sequence: TGTGCCAGCAGTGAAGGGAGCACAGCCTCTGGAAACACCATATATTTT. Its protein is CASSEGSTASGNTIYF.

A remark on this clone: Other DNA sequences of this sample code for an identical CDR3. This chain connects TRBV7-2 to TRBJ2-5; no clear D. This CDR3 spans 12 amino acids. Germline values: CDR1 SGHTA, CDR2 FQGNSA. Trimming took 2 bases from V and 4 from J, leaving 5 bases between them. The chain's CDR3 is CASSLNRETQYF. CDR3 DNA: TGTGCCAGCAGCTTAAATCGAGAGACCCAGTACTTC.